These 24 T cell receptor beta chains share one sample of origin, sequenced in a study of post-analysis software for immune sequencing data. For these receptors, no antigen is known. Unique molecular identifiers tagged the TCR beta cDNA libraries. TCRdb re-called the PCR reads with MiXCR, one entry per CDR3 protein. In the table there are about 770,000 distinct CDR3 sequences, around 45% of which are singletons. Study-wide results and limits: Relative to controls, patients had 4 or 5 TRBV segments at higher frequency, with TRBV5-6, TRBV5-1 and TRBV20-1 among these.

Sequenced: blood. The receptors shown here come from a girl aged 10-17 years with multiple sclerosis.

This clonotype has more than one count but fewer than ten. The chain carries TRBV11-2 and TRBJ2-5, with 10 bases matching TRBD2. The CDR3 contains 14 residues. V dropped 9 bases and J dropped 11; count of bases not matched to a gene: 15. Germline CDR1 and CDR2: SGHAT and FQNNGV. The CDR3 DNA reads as TGTGCCAGTAATCCGGGACTAGCGTGGAATGAGCAGTACTTC. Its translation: CASNPGLAWNEQYF.

As DNA, the CDR3 is TGCAGCGTTGAAGCCGGGACAGGGTCTTTTGCAGATACGCAGTATTTT. Its translation is CSVEAGTGSFADTQYF. This chain joins TRBV29-1 and TRBJ2-3; 9 bases map to TRBD1. The CDR3 has 16 amino acids. V lost 1 base to trimming and J lost 4 bases; unmatched junction nucleotides: 9. Germline V CDR1 and CDR2: SQVTM, ANQGSEA.

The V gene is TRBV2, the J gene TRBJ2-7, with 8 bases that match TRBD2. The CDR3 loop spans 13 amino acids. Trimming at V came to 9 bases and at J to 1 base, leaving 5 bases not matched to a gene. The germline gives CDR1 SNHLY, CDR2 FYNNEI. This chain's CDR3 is CASRLATSYEQYF. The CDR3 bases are TGTGCCAGTCGACTAGCGACGTCCTACGAGCAGTACTTC.

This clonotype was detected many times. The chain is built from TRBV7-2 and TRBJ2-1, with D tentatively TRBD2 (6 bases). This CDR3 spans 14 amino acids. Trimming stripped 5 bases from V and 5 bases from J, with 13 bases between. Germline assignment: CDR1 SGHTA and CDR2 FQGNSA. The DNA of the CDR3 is TGTGCCAGCAGCACCCCGGGAGTGAACAATGAGCAGTTCTTC. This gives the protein CASSTPGVNNEQFF.

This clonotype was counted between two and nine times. CDR3 residues: CASSVPGLARYEQYF. DNA of the CDR3: TGTGCCAGCAGTGTCCCGGGACTGGCTCGGTACGAGCAGTACTTC. V is TRBV7-2 and J is TRBJ2-5, with D possibly being TRBD2 (6 bases). The end of the DNA fits TRBJ2-7 better, so the J call may be wrong. CDR1 is SGHTA and CDR2 is FQGNSA in the germline V gene. CDR3 size: 15 residues.

The CDR3 spells CASSPLLAGSSYNEQFF. CDR3 DNA: TGTGCCAGCAGCCCCCTCTTAGCGGGAAGCTCCTACAATGAGCAGTTCTTC. The chain is built from TRBV9 and TRBJ2-1, with 8 nucleotides matching TRBD2. The CDR3 is 17 amino acids. The germline V gene encodes CDR1 SGDLS and CDR2 YYNGEE. The trim removed 4 bases at V and 0 bases at J, leaving 9 bases unmatched.

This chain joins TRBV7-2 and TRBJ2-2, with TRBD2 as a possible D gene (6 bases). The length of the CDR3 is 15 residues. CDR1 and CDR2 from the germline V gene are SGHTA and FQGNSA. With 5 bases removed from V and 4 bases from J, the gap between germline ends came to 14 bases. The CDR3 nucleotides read TGTGCCAGCAGCCAAATGTCCGGGGGCACCGGGGAGCTGTTTTTT. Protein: CASSQMSGGTGELFF.

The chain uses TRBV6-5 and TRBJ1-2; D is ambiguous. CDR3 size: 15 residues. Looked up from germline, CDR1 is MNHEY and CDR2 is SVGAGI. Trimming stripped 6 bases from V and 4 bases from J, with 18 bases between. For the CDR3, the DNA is TGTGCCAGCAGCGGGCGGAGGGCCCCCCTCTATGGCTACACCTTC. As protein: CASSGRRAPLYGYTF.

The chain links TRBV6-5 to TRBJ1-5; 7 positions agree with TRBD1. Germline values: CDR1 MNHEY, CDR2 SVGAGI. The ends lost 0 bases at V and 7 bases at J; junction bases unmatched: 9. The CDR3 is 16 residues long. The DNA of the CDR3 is TGTGCCAGCAGTTACTCGGCAGGGGGATTTAGACAGCCCCAGCATTTT. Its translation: CASSYSAGGFRQPQHF.

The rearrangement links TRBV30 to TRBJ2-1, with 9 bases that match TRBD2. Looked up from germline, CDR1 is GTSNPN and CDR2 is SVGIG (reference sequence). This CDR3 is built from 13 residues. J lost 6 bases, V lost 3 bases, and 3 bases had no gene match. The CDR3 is CAWSAGLANEQFF. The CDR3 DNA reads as TGTGCCTGGAGCGCGGGACTAGCCAATGAGCAGTTCTTC.

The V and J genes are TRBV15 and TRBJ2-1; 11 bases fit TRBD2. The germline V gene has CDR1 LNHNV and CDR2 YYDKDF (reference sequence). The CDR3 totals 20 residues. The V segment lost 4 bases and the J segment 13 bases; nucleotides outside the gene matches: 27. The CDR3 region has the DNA TGTGCCACCAGCACGGAGGAAGTTTCGGATGGACTAGCGGGTCCTCGGGCCCAGTTCTTC. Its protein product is CATSTEEVSDGLAGPRAQFF.

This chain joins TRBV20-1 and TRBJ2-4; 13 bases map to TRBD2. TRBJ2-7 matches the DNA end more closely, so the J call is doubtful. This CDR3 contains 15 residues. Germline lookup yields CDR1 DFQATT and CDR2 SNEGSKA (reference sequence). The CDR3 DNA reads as TGCAGTGCTAGTGCGTGGACTAGCGGGAGCTACGAGCAGTACTTC. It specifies CSASAWTSGSYEQYF.

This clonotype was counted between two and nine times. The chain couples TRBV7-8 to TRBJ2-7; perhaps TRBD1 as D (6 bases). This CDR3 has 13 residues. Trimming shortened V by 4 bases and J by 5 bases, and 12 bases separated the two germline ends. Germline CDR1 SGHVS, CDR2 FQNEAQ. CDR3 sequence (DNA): TGTGCCAGCAGCTCGTCAGGGGCCCACGAGCAGTACTTC. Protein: CASSSSGAHEQYF.

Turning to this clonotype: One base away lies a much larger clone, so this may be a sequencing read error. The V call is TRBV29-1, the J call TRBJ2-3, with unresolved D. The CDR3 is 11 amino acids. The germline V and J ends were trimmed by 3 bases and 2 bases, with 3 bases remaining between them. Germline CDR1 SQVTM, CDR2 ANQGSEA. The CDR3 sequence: CSVDPTDTQYF. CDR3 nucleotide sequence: TGCAGCGTTGACCCCACAGATACGCAGTATTTT.

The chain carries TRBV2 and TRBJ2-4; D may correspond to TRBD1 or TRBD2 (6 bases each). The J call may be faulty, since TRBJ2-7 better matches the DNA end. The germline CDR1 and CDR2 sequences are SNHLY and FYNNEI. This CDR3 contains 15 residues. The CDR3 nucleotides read TGTGCCAGCAGGGTGGGACTGGGACAATTCTACGAGCAGTACTTC. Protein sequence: CASRVGLGQFYEQYF.

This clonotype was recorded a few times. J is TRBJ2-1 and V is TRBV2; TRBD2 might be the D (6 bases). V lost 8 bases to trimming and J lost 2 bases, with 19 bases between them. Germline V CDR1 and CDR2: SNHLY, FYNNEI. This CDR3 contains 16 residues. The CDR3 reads CASPGIGRGAYNEQFF. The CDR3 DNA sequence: TGTGCCAGCCCCGGGATCGGGCGGGGAGCCTACAATGAGCAGTTCTTC.

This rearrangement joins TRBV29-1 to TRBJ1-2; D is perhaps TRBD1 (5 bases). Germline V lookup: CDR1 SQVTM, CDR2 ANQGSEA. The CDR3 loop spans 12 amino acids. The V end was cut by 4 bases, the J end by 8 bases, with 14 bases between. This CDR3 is CSVGGPGHGYTF. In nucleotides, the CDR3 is TGCAGCGTTGGGGGTCCAGGGCACGGCTACACCTTC.

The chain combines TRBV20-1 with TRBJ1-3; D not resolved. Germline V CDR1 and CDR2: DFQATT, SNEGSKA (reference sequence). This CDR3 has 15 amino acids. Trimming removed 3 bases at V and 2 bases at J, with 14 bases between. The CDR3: CSASSVSEPGNTIYF. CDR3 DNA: TGCAGTGCTAGTAGCGTTTCTGAGCCTGGAAACACCATATATTTT.

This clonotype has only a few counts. CDR3 DNA: TGCAGTGCTAGACACCAGGGACTGGCGGACCATGAGCAGTTCTTC. Residues: CSARHQGLADHEQFF. The chain links TRBV20-1 to TRBJ2-1; TRBD2 is a possible D gene (6 bases). The V gene lost 2 bases and the J gene lost 8 bases, with 19 bases spanning the gap. In germline, CDR1 is DFQATT, CDR2 SNEGSKA (reference sequence). The CDR3 sequence is 15 residues long.

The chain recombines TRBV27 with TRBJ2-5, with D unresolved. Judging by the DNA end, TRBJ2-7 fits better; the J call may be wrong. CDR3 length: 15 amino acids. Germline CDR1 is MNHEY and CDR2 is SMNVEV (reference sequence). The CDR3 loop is CASSFTGQLTYEQYF. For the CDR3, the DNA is TGTGCCAGCAGTTTTACCGGCCAGTTAACTTACGAGCAGTACTTC.

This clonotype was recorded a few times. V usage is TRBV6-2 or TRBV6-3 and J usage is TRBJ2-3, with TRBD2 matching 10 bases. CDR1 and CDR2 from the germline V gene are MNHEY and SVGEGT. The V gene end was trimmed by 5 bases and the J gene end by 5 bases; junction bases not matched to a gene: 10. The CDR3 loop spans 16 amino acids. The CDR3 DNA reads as TGTGCCAGCAGTGCGAGCGGGAGGGCTCCTCGAGATACGCAGTATTTT. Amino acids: CASSASGRAPRDTQYF.

As DNA, the CDR3 is TGCAGTGCTAGAGTTATCGCGGACAGGGCCTATGGCTACACCTTC. Translated, it gives CSARVIADRAYGYTF. The J gene is TRBJ1-2, the V gene TRBV20-1; 8 bases fit TRBD1. Germline assignment: CDR1 DFQATT and CDR2 SNEGSKA (reference sequence). Unmatched junction bases numbered 8, after V lost 1 base and J lost 4 bases. The CDR3 sequence is 15 residues long.

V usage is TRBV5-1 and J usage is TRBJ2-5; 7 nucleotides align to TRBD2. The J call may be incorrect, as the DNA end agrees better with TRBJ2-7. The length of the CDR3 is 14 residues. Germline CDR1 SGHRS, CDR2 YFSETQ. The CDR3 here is CASSLAREEGEQYF. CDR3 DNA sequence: TGCGCCAGCAGCTTGGCCCGGGAGGAGGGCGAGCAGTACTTC.

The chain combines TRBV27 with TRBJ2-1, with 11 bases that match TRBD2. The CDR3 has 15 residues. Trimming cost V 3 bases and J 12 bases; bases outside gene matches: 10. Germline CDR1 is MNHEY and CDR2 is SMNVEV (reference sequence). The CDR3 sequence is CASSLVLSGRDGQFF. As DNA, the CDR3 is TGTGCCAGCAGTTTGGTTCTTAGCGGGAGGGATGGGCAGTTCTTC.